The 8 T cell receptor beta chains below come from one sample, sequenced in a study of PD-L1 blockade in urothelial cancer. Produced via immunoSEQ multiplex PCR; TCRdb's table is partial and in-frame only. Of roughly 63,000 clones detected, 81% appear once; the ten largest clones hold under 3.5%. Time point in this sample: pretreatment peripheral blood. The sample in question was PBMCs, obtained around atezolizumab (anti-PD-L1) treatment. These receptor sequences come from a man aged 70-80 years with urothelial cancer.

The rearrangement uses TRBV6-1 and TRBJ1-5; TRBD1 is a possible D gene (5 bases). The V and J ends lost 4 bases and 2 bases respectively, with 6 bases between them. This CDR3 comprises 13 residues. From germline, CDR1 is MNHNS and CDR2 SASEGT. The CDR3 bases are TGTGCCAGCAGTGGGGGGGGCAATCAGCCCCAGCATTTT. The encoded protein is CASSGGGNQPQHF.

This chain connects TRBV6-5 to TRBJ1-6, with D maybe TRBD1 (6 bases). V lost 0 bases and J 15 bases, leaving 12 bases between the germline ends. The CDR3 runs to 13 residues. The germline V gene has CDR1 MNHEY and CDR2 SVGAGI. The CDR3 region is CASSYSRTAVLHF. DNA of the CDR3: TGTGCCAGCAGTTACTCAAGGACAGCGGTCCTCCACTTT.

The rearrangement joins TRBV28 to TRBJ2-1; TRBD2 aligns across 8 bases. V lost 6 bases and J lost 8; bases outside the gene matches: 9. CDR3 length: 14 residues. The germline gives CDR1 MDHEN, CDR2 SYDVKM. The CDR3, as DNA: TGTGCCAGCAGCCCCCTCCGGGAGGGACATGAGCAGTTCTTC. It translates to CASSPLREGHEQFF.

CDR3 DNA sequence: TGTGCCTGGAGGGACTGGGGACAGGCCCCGGATCAAGCTTTCTTT. Residues: CAWRDWGQAPDQAFF. The chain carries TRBV30 and TRBJ1-1; 8 bases are a match to TRBD1. Trimming took 3 bases from V and 9 from J; bases not matched to a gene: 15. Germline V gene data show CDR1 as GTSNPN and CDR2 as SVGIG (reference sequence). This CDR3 has 15 amino acids. Full variable domain (remainder filled in from reference TRBV30 and TRBJ1-1): SQTIHQWPATLVQPVGSPLSLECTVEGTSNPNLYWYRQAAGRGLQLLFYSVGIGQISSEVPQNLSASRPQDRQFILSSKKLLLSDSGFYLCAWRDWGQAPDQAFFGQGTRLTVV.

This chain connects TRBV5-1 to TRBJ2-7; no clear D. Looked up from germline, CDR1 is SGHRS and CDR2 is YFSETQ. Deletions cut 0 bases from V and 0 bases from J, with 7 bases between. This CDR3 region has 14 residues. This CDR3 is CASSLGGGSYEQYF. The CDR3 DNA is TGCGCCAGCAGCTTGGGAGGCGGCTCCTACGAGCAGTACTTC.

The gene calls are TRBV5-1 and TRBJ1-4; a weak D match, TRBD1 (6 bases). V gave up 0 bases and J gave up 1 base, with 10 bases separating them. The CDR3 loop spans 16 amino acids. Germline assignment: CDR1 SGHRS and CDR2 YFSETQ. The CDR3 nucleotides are TGCGCCAGCAGCTTGGAGGGGGAGCTAACTAATGAAAAACTGTTTTTT. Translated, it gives CASSLEGELTNEKLFF.

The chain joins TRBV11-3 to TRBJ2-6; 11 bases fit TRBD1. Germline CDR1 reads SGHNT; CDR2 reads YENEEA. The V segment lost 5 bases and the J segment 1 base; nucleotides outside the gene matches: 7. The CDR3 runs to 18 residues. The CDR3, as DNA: TGTGCCAGCAGCCCAGGACAGGGGGCGTTATCTGGGGCCAACGTCCTGACTTTC. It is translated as CASSPGQGALSGANVLTF. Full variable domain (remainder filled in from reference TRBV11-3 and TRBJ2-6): EAGVVQSPRYKIIEKKQPVAFWCNPISGHNTLYWYLQNLGQGPELLIRYENEEAVDDSQLPKDRFSAERLKGVDSTLKIQPAELGDSAVYLCASSPGQGALSGANVLTFGAGSRLTVL.

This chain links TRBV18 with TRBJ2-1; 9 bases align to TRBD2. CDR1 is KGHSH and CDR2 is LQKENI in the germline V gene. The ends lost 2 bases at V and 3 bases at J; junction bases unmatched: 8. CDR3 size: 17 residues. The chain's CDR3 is CASSPELAGVLYNEQFF. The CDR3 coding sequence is TGTGCCAGCTCACCAGAATTAGCGGGAGTACTCTACAATGAGCAGTTCTTC.